This TCR beta chain was profiled in a study of T cell changes during pregnancy in multiple sclerosis. The V gene end was trimmed by 8 bases and the J gene end by 1 base; junction bases not matched to a gene: 9. Germline CDR1 is SNHLY and CDR2 is FYNNEI. The CDR3 covers 15 residues. Generated by immunoSEQ multiplex PCR, the TCRdb table keeps only in-frame clones and is missing some. The sample yields tens of thousands of clones, roughly 92% seen once. The source of this sequence is a female donor with multiple sclerosis, enrolled in a pregnancy study. The sequencing used peripheral blood, collected after pregnancy. J is TRBJ2-3 and V is TRBV2, with 7 nucleotides matching TRBD2. The CDR3 sequence is CASLTSVSGTDTQYF. The CDR3 region has the DNA TGTGCCAGCCTTACTAGCGTGAGTGGCACAGATACGCAGTATTTT.